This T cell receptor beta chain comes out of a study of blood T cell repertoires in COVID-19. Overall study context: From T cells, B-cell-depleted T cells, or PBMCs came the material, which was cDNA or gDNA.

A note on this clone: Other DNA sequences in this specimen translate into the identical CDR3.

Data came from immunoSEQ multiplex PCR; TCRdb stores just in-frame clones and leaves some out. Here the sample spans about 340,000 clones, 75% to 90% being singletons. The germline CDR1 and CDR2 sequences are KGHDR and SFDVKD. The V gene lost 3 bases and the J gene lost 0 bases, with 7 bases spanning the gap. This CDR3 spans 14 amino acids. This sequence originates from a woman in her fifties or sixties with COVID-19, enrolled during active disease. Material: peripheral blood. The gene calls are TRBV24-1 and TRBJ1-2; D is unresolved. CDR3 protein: CATSDPGTNYGYTF. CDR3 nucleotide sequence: TGTGCCACCAGTGATCCGGGGACTAACTATGGCTACACCTTC.